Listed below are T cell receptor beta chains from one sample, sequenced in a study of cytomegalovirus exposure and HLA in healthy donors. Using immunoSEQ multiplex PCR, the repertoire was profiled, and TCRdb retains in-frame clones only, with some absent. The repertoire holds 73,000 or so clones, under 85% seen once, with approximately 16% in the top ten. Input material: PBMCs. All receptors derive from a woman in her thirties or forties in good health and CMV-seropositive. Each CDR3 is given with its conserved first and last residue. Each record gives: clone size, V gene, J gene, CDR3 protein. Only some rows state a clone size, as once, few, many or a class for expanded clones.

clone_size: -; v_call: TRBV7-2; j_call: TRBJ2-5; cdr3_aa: CASSSRQGFSVETQYF
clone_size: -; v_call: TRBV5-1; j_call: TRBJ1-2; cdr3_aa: CASSFTGDADYGYTF
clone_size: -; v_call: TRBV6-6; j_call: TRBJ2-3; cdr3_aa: CASIRGRAHTDTQYF
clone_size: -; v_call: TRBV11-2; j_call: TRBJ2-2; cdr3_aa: CASSLVSGYNGELFF
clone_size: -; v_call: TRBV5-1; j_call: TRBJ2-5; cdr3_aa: CASSLADGGQETQYF
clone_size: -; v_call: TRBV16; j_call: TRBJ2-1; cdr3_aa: CATRPGHLALSEQFF
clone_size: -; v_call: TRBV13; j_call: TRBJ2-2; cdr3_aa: CASSEGDTGELFF
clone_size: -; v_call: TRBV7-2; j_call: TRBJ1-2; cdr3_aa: CASSPRQGYGYTF
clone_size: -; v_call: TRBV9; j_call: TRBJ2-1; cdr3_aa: CASSVAVSNEQFF
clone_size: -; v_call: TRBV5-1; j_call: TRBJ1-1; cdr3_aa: CASSLSGGGAEAFF
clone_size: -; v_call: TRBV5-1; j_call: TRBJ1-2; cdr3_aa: CASSPGTVFSGYTF
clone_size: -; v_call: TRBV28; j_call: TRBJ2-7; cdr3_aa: CASSLRGSGREQYF
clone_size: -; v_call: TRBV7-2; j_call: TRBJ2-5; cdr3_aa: CASSRQRDQETQYF
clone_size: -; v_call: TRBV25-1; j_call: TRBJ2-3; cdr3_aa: CASSESGMQGRRTDTQYF
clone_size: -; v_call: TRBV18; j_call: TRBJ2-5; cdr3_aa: CASPREGGDTQYF
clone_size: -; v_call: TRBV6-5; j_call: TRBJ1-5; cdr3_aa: CASSQRQGRQPQHF
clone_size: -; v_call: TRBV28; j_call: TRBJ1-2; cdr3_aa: CASRQDILGYTF
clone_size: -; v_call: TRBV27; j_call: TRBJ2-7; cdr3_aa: CASSPSSGTVTYEQYF
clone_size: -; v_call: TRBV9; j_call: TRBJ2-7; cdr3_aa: CASSGQGAYEQYF
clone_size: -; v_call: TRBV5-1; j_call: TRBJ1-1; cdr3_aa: CASSLGPRGGDMNTEAFF
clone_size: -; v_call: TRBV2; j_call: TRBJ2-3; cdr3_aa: CASRRQRTDTQYF
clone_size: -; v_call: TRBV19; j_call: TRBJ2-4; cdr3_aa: CASSRGSSGVNIQYF
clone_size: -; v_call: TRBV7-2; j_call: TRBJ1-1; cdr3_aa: CASSLTTGGGWEAFF
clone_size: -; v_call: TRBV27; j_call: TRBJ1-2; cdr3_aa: CASSFVGENYGYTF
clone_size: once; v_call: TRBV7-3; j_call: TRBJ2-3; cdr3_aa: CASSSNSGGAKDTQYF
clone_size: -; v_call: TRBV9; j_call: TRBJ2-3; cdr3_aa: CASSVGTSGRADTQYF
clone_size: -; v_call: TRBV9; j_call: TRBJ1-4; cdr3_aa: CASSVGGGLNEKLFF
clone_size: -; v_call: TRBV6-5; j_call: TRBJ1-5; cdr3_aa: CASSSDRGQPQHF
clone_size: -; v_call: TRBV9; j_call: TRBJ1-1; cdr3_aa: CASSGGGTEAFF